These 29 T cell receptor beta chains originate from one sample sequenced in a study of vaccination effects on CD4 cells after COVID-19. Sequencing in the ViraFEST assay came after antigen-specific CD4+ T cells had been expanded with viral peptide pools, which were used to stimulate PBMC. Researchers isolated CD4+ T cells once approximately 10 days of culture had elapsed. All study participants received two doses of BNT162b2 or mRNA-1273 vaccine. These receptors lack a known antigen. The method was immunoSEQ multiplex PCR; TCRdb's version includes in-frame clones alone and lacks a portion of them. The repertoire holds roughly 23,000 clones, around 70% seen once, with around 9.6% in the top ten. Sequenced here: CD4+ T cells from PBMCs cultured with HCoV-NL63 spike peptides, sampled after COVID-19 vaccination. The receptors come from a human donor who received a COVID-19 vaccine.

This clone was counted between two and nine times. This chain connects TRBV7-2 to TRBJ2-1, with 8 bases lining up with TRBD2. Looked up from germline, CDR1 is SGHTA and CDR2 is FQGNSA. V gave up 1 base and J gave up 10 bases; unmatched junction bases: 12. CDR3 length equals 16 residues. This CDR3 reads CASSLETRAGGVEQFF. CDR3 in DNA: TGTGCCAGCAGCTTAGAAACGCGTGCCGGGGGGGTGGAGCAGTTCTTC.

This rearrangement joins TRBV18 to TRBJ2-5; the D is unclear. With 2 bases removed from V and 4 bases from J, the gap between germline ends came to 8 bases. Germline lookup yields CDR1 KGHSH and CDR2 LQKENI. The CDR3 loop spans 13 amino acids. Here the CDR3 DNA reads TGTGCCAGCTCACCAAGGGTGGGAGAGACCCAGTACTTC. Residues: CASSPRVGETQYF.

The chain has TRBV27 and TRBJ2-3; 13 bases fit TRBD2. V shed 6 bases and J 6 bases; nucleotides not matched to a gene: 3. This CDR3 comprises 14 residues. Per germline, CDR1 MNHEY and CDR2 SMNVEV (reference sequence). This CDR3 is CASSGTSGMDTQYF. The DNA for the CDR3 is TGTGCCAGCAGCGGGACTAGCGGGATGGATACGCAGTATTTT.

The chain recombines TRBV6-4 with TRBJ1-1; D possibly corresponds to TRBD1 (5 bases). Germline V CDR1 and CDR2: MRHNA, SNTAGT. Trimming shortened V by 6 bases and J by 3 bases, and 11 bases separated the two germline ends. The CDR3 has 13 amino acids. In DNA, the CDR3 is TGTGCCAGCAGCCCCGGAGGGGACACTGAAGCTTTCTTT. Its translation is CASSPGGDTEAFF.

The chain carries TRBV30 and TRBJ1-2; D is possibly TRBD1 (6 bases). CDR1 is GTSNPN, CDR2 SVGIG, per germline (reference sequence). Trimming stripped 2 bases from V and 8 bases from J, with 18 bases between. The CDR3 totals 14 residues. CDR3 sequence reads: CAWSPQQGWKGYTF. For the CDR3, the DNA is TGTGCCTGGAGTCCCCAACAGGGTTGGAAGGGCTACACCTTC.

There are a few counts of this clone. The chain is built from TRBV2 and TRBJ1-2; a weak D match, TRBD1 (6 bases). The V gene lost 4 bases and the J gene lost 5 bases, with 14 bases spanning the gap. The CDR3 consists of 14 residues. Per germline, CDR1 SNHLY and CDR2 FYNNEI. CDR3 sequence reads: CASSVQGLIYGYTF. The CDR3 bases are TGTGCCAGCAGTGTCCAGGGGCTAATTTATGGCTACACCTTC.

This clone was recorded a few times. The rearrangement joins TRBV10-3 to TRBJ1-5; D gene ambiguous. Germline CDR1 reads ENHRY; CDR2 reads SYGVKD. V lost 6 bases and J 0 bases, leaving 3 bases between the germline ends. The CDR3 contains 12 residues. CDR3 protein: CAISDSNQPQHF. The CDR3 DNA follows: TGTGCCATCAGCGATAGCAATCAGCCCCAGCATTTT.

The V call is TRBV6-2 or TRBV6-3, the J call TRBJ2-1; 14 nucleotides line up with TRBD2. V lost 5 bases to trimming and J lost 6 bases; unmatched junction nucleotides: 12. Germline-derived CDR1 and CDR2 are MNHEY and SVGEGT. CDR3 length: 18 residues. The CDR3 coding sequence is TGTGCCAGCAGTCCCCACCCTCAAGGGACTAGCGGGAGCAATGAGCAGTTCTTC. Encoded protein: CASSPHPQGTSGSNEQFF.

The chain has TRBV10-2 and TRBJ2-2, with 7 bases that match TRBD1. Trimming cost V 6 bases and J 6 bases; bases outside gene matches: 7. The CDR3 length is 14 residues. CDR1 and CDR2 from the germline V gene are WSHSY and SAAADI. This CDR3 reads CASRPTTGSGELFF. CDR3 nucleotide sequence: TGCGCCAGCAGGCCGACGACAGGGTCCGGGGAGCTGTTTTTT.

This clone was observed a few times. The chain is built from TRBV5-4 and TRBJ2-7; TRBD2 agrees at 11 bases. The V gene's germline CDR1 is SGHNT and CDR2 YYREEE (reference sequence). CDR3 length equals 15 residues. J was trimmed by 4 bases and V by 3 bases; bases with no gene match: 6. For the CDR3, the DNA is TGTGCCAGCAGCTATAGCGGGGGGGGGACGTACGAGCAGTACTTC. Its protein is CASSYSGGGTYEQYF.

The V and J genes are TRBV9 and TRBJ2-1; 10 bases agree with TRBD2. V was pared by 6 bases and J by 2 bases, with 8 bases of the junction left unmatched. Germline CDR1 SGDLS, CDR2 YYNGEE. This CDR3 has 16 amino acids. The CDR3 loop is CASNSVTSGPYNEQFF. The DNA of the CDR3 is TGTGCCAGCAACAGTGTGACTAGCGGGCCCTACAATGAGCAGTTCTTC.

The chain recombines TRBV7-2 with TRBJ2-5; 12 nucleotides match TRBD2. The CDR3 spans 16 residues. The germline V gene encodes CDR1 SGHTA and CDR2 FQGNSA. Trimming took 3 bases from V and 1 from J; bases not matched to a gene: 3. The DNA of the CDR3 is TGTGCCAGCAGCTTGACTAGCGGGGGTTTCCAAGAGACCCAGTACTTC. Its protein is CASSLTSGGFQETQYF.

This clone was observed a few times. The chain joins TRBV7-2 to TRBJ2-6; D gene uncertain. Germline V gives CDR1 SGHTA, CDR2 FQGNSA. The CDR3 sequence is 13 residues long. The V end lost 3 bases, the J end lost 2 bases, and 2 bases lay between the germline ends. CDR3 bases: TGTGCCAGCAGCTTCGCTGGGGCCAACGTCCTGACTTTC. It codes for CASSFAGANVLTF. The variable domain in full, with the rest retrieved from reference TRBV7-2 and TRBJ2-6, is GAGVSQSPSNKVTEKGKDVELRCDPISGHTALYWYRQSLGQGLEFLIYFQGNSAPDKSGLPSDRFSAERTGGSVSTLTIQRTQQEDSAVYLCASSFAGANVLTFGAGSRLTVL.

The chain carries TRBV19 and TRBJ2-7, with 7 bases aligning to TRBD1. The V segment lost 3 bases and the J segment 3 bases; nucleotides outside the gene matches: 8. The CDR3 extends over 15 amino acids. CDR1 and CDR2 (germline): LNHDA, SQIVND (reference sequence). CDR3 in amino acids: CASSMGQKSLYEQYF. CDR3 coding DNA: TGTGCCAGTAGTATGGGACAGAAATCCCTCTACGAGCAGTACTTC.

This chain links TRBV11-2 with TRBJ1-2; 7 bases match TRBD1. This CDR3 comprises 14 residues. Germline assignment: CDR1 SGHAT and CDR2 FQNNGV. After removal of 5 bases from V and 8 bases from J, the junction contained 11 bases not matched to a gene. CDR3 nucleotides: TGTGCCAGCAGCCCACAGGGGTTTTGGAACGGCTACACCTTC. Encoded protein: CASSPQGFWNGYTF.

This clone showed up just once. CDR3 in DNA: TGTGCCAGCAGCCGTTCCGGGACCGTGGTTTTTCATACGCAGTATTTT. Protein sequence: CASSRSGTVVFHTQYF. The rearrangement joins TRBV5-4 to TRBJ2-3; D is possibly TRBD1 or TRBD2 (5 bases each). CDR1 SGHNT and CDR2 YYREEE come from the germline V gene (reference sequence). The CDR3 consists of 16 residues. The V end was cut by 4 bases, the J end by 7 bases, with 22 bases between.

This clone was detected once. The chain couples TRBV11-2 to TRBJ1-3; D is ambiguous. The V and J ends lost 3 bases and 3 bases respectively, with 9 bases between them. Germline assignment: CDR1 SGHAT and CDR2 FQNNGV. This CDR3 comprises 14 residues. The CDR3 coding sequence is TGTGCCAGCAGCTTCTCGGAATATGGAAACACCATATATTTT. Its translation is CASSFSEYGNTIYF.

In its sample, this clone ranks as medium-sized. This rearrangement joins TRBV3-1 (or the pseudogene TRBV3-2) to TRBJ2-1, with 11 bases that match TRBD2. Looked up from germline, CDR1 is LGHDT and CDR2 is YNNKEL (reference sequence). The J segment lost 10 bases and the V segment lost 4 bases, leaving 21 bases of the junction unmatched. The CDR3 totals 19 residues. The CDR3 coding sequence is TGTGCCAGCAGCCGGAGGCCTCCGGTACTAGCGGGAGCTTTGGGAGAGCAGTTCTTC. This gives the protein CASSRRPPVLAGALGEQFF.

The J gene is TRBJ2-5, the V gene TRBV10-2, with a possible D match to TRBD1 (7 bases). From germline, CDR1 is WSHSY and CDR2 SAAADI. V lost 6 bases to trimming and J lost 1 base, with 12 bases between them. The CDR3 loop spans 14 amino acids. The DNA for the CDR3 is TGCGCCAGCAGGAACAGGGGACTCCAAGAGACCCAGTACTTC. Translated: CASRNRGLQETQYF.

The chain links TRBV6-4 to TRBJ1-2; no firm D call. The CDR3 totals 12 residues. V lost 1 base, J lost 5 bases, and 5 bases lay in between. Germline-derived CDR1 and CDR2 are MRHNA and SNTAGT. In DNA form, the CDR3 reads TGTGCCAGCAGTGACTACGGGTATGGCTACACCTTC. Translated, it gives CASSDYGYGYTF.

CDR3 in amino acids: CASSEGTLSYGYTF. The CDR3 region has the DNA TGCGCCAGCAGCGAGGGGACATTGTCATATGGCTACACCTTC. This sequence joins TRBV5-1 and TRBJ1-2; weak D call: TRBD1 (6 bases). Germline CDR1 reads SGHRS; CDR2 reads YFSETQ. The CDR3 loop spans 14 amino acids. Trimming removed 4 bases at V and 5 bases at J, with 15 bases between.

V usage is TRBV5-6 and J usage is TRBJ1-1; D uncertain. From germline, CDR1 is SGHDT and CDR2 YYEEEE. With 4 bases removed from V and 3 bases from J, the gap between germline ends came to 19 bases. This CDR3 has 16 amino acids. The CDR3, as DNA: TGTGCCAGCAGCCGTCTTCGGGGTCAGGCCGACACTGAAGCTTTCTTT. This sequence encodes CASSRLRGQADTEAFF.

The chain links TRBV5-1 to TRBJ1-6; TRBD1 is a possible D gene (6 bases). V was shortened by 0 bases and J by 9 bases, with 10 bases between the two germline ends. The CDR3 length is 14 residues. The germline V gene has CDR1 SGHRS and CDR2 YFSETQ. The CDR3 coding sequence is TGCGCCAGCAGCTTGGACAGGGCGGGTTCACCCCTCCACTTT. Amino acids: CASSLDRAGSPLHF.

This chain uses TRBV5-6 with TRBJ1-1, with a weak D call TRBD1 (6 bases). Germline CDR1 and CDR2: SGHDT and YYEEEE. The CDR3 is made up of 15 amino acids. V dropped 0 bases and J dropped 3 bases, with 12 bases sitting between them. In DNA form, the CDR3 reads TGTGCCAGCAGCTTGGGCTGGGGGCGAGACACTGAAGCTTTCTTT. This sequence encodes CASSLGWGRDTEAFF.

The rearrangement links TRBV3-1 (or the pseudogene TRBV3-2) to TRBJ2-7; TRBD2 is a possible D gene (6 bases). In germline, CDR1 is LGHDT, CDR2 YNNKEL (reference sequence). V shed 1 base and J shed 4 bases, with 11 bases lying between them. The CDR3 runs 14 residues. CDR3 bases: TGTGCCAGCAGCCAAGGACTAGTGATGTACGAGCAGTACTTC. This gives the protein CASSQGLVMYEQYF.

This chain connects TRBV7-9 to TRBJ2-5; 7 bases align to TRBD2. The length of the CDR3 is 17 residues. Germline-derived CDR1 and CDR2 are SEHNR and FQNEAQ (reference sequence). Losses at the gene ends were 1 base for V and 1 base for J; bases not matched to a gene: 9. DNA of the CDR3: TGTGCCAGCAGCTTAGAGGTGTGGCGGGGGACCCAAGAGACCCAGTACTTC. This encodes CASSLEVWRGTQETQYF.

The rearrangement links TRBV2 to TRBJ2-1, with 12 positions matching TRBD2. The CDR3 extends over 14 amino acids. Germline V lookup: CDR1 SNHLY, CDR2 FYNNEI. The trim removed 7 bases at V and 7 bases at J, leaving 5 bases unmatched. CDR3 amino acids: CASKTSGGRNEQFF. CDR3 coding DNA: TGTGCCAGCAAGACTAGCGGGGGTCGTAATGAGCAGTTCTTC. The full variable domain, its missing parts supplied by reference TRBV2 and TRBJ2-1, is EPEVTQTPSHQVTQMGQEVILRCVPISNHLYFYWYRQILGQKVEFLVSFYNNEISEKSEIFDDQFSVERPDGSNFTLKIRSTKLEDSAMYFCASKTSGGRNEQFFGPGTRLTVL.

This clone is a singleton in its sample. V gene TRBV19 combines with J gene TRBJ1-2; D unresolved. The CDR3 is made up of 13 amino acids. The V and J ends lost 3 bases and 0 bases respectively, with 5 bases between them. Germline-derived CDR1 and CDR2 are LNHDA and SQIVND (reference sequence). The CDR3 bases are TGTGCCAGTAGTATCGGGGCTAACTATGGCTACACCTTC. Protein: CASSIGANYGYTF. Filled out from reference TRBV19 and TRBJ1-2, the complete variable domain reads DGGITQSPKYLFRKEGQNVTLSCEQNLNHDAMYWYRQDPGQGLRLIYYSQIVNDFQKGDIAEGYSVSREKKESFPLTVTSAQKNPTAFYLCASSIGANYGYTFGSGTRLTVV.

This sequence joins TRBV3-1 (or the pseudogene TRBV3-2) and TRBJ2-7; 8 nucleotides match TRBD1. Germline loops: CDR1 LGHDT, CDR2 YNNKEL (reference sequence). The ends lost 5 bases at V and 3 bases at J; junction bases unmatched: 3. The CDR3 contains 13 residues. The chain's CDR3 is CASSFDRGYEQYF. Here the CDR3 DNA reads TGTGCCAGCAGCTTCGACAGGGGCTACGAGCAGTACTTC.